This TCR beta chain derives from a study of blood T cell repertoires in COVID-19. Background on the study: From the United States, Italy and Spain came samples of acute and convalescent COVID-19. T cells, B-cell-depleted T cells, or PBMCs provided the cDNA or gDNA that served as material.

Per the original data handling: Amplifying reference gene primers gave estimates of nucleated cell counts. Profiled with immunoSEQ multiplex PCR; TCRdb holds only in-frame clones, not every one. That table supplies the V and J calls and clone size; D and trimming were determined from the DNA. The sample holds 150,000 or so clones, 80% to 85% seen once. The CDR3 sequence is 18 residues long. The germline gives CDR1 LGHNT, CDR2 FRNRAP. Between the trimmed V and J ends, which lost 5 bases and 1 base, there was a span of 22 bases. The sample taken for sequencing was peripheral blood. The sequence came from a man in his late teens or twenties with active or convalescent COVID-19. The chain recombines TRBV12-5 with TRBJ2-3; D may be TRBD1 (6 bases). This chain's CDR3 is CASGVGRTEHFGTDTQYF. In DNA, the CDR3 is TGTGCTAGTGGTGTTGGTAGGACAGAGCACTTCGGCACAGATACGCAGTATTTT.